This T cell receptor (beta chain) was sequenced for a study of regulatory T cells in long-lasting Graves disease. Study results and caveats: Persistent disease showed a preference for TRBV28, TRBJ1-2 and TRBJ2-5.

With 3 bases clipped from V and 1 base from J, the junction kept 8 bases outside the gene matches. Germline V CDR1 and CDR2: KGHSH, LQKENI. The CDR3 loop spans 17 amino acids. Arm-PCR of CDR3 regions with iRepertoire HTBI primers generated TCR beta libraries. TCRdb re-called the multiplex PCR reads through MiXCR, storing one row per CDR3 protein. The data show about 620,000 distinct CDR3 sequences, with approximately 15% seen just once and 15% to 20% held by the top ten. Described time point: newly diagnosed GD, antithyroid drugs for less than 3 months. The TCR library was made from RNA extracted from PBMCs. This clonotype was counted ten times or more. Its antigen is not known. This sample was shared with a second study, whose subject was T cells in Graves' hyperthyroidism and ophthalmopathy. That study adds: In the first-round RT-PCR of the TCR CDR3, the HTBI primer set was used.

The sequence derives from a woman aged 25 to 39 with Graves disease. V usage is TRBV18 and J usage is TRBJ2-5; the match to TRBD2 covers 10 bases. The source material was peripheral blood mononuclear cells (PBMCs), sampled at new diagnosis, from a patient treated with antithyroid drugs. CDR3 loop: CASSPGWTSGPQETQYF. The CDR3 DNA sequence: TGTGCCAGCTCACCTGGGTGGACTAGCGGTCCCCAAGAGACCCAGTACTTC.